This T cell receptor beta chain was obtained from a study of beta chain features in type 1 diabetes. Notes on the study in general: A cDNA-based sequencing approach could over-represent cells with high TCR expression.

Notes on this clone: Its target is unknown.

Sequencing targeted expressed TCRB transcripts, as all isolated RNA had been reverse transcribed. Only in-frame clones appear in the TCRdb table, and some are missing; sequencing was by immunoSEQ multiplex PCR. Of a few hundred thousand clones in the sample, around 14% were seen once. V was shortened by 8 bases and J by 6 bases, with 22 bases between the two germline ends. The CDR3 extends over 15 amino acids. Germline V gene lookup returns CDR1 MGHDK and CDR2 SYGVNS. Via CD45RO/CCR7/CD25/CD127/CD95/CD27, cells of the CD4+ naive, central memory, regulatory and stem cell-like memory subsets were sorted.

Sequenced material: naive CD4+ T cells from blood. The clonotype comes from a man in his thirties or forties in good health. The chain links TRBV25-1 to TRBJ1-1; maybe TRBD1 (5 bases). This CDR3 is CASSSRKGRGAEAFF. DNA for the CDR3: TGTGCCAGCTCATCGAGAAAGGGTAGGGGAGCTGAAGCTTTCTTT. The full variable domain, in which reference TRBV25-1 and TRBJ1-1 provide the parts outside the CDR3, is EADIYQTPRYLVIGTGKKITLECSQTMGHDKMYWYQQDPGMELHLIHYSYGVNSTEKGDLSSESTVSRIRTEHFPLTLESARPSHTSQYLCASSSRKGRGAEAFFGQGTRLTVV.